This T cell receptor beta chain was sequenced during a study of radiotherapy plus CTLA-4 blockade in lung cancer. Study background: With 31% of patients having disease control, objective responses were seen in approximately 17%.

The study's findings and limits: Some TCR clones had been derived from tumors. These clones expanded in peripheral blood after radiotherapy plus ipilimumab. Early blood T cell clone changes and increased post-radiation serum interferon-beta were reportedly the strongest response predictors.

In germline, CDR1 is MNHNS, CDR2 SASEGT. V lost 6 bases and J lost 1; bases outside the gene matches: 5. CDR3 length: 14 amino acids. Concerning this clone itself: The target antigen is unknown.

This table comes from immunoSEQ multiplex PCR, and its TCRdb copy is limited to in-frame clones, with some not included. The profile shows around 70,000 clones, around 83% of them singletons. Source: peripheral blood, taken from a patient treated with radiotherapy plus ipilimumab. The sequence was collected from a human donor with non-small cell lung cancer who had a partial response to radiotherapy plus ipilimumab. J is TRBJ1-1 and V is TRBV6-1, with 7 bases fitting TRBD1. This CDR3 is CASRRQGGNTEAFF. The CDR3 coding sequence is TGTGCCAGCAGGAGACAGGGTGGGAACACTGAAGCTTTCTTT.